This TCR beta chain stems from a study of T cells after yellow fever vaccination. Overall study findings and caveats: Bulk-population clonotypes that are abundant could appear as contaminants in FACS-sorted repertoires. Although most clonotypes did not, a small share appeared in both CD4 and CD8 compartments. Clones from primary vaccination mostly reappeared after the booster (over 95% CD4, less than 90% CD8).

They built TCR cDNA with 5'RACE template switching, a step that put in a universal primer site and UMIs. Each CDR3 protein gets one entry after TCRdb re-called the 5' RACE reads with MiXCR. The repertoire holds 610,000 or so distinct CDR3 sequences, with 9% to 15% as singletons. This clonotype has a handful of counts. Its target is unknown. Germline loops: CDR1 LGHDT, CDR2 YNNKEL (reference sequence). J lost 10 bases, V lost 4 bases, and 8 bases had no gene match. CDR3 length equals 14 residues. The sequencing used PBMCs, collected on the day of the yellow fever booster vaccination. This TCR came from a young man who received the YFV17D yellow fever vaccine. The chain carries TRBV3-1 and TRBJ2-1; 9 positions match TRBD2. CDR3 DNA sequence: TGTGCCAGCAGCCCCCTAGCGGGGCCTTCGGAGCAGTTCTTC. This gives the protein CASSPLAGPSEQFF.